The next 8 T cell receptor beta chains were all read from a single sample in a study of blood T cells in healthy people across ages. A second PCR of roughly 7 to 11 cycles used a sample-barcoded 5' primer and a J-beta primer mix. MiXCR was run by TCRdb on the 5' RACE reads, yielding one entry per CDR3 protein. The data contain 600,000 or so distinct CDR3 sequences, roughly 31% of them singletons. The specimen sequenced was blood. All receptors come from a woman aged 80 or over in good health.

As to this clonotype: A much more abundant neighbour one base away suggests this may be a read error. The V and J genes are TRBV12-3 or TRBV12-4 and TRBJ2-7; the D gene is possibly TRBD2 (7 bases). This CDR3 spans 15 amino acids. V was cut by 3 bases and J by 5 bases, with 17 bases left in between. The chain's CDR3 is CASSFFRGGAHEQYF. CDR3 in DNA: TGTGCCAGCAGTTTTTTCAGAGGGGGGGCCCACGAGCAGTACTTC.

In this sample, this clonotype turned up many times. This chain links TRBV15 with TRBJ1-2, with D uncertain. Trimming took off 6 bases at V and 3 bases at J, with 11 bases between the two ends. The CDR3 spans 13 residues. CDR1 and CDR2 from the germline V gene are LNHNV and YYDKDF (reference sequence). In DNA form, the CDR3 reads TGTGCCACCAGTCCAGCGGCAGACTATGGCTACACCTTC. Its protein is CATSPAADYGYTF.

This clonotype appeared many times. This chain links TRBV20-1 with TRBJ2-3; TRBD2 matches 11 bases. V dropped 3 bases and J dropped 4; count of bases not matched to a gene: 6. The CDR3 consists of 15 residues. Germline V CDR1 and CDR2: DFQATT, SNEGSKA (reference sequence). The CDR3 protein is CSARLSGGVSDTQYF. Here the CDR3 DNA reads TGCAGTGCTAGGCTTAGCGGGGGGGTATCAGATACGCAGTATTTT.

CDR3 sequence reads: CSARVPGQGAYEQYF. CDR3 nucleotide sequence: TGCAGTGCTAGAGTCCCAGGACAGGGGGCCTACGAGCAGTACTTC. The V call is TRBV20-1, the J call TRBJ2-7, with TRBD1 matching 10 bases. The CDR3 length is 15 residues. Trimming removed 1 base from V and 2 bases from J; junction bases left unmatched: 5. Germline V lookup: CDR1 DFQATT, CDR2 SNEGSKA (reference sequence).

This clonotype has a handful of counts. The CDR3 DNA follows: TGCAGTGCTACCGGGACAGGGGGCACAGATACGCAGTATTTT. Its translation is CSATGTGGTDTQYF. This chain uses TRBV20-1 with TRBJ2-3; 10 bases fit TRBD1. This CDR3 is built from 14 residues. Germline lookup yields CDR1 DFQATT and CDR2 SNEGSKA (reference sequence). The V segment lost 4 bases and the J segment 1 base; nucleotides outside the gene matches: 2.

This clonotype has ten or more counts. The chain uses TRBV4-1 and TRBJ1-2; 8 positions agree with TRBD1. Per germline, CDR1 MGHRA and CDR2 YSYEKL. V was pared by 2 bases and J by 4 bases, with 6 bases of the junction left unmatched. The CDR3 covers 15 residues. CDR3 sequence reads: CASSQPGQEIYGYTF. For the CDR3, the DNA is TGCGCCAGCAGCCAACCGGGACAGGAGATCTATGGCTACACCTTC.

The sample holds many counts of this clonotype. This rearrangement joins TRBV2 to TRBJ2-7; D not resolved. Germline CDR1 is SNHLY and CDR2 is FYNNEI. The CDR3 has 13 amino acids. Trimming cost V 4 bases and J 0 bases, with 7 bases left between them. CDR3 amino acids: CASSATISYEQYF. The CDR3 DNA follows: TGTGCCAGCAGTGCCACAATCTCCTACGAGCAGTACTTC.

Ten or more counts support this clonotype. The chain couples TRBV6-5 to TRBJ1-2; D perhaps matches TRBD1 (5 bases). This CDR3 has 13 amino acids. Germline V CDR1 and CDR2: MNHEY, SVGAGI. V lost 8 bases and J 4 bases, leaving 14 bases between the germline ends. The CDR3 sequence is CASGGVGVYGYTF. The CDR3 DNA is TGTGCCAGCGGGGGGGTAGGGGTCTATGGCTACACCTTC.